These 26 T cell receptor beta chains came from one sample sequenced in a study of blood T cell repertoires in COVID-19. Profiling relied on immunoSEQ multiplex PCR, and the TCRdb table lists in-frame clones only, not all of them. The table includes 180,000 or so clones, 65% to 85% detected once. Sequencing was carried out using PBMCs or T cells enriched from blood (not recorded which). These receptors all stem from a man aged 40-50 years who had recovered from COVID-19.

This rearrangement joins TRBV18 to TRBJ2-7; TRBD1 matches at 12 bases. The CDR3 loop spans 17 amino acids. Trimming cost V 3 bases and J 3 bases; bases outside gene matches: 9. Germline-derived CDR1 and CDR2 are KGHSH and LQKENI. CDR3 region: CASSPYPGTGGLYEQYF. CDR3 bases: TGTGCCAGCTCACCCTATCCCGGGACAGGGGGCCTCTACGAGCAGTACTTC.

The CDR3, as DNA: TGCGCCAGCAGGGAATCCGGGACAGGTCCCTACGAGCAGTACTTC. As protein: CASRESGTGPYEQYF. The chain has TRBV5-1 and TRBJ2-7, with 8 bases identical to TRBD1. Germline CDR1 is SGHRS and CDR2 is YFSETQ. The CDR3 has 15 amino acids. Trimming removed 5 bases from V and 2 bases from J; junction bases left unmatched: 9.

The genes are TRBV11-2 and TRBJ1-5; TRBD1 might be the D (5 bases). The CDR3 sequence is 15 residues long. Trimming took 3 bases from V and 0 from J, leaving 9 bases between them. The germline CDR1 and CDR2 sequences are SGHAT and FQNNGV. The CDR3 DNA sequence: TGTGCCAGCAGCTTGACAGATTCTAGCAATCAGCCCCAGCATTTT. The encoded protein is CASSLTDSSNQPQHF.

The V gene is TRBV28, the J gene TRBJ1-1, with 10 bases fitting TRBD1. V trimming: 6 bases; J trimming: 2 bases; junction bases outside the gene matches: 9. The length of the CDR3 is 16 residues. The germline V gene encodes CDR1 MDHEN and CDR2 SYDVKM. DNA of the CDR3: TGTGCCAGCAGACCCGACAGGGGGCTAGGAAACACTGAAGCTTTCTTT. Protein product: CASRPDRGLGNTEAFF.

The CDR3 coding sequence is TGTGCCAGCAGTTACTCGAGTACGTCGGACTCCAATGAAAAACTGTTTTTT. Protein sequence: CASSYSSTSDSNEKLFF. The chain carries TRBV6-2 or TRBV6-3 and TRBJ1-4; the D is unclear. Trimming removed 0 bases at V and 5 bases at J, with 16 bases between. CDR1 is MNHEY, CDR2 SVGEGT, per germline. The length of the CDR3 is 17 residues.

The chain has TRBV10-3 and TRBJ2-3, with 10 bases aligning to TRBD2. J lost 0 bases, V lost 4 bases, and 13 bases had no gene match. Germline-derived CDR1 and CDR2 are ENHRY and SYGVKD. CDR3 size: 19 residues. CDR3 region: CAISGEASGGLSSTDTQYF. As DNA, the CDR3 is TGTGCCATCAGTGGGGAGGCTAGCGGGGGCCTATCTAGCACAGATACGCAGTATTTT.

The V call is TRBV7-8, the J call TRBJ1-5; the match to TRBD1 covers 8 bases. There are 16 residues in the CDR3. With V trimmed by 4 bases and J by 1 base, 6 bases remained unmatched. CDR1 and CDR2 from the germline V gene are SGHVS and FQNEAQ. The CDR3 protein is CASSSTGGRSNQPQHF. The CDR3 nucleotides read TGTGCCAGCAGCTCCACAGGGGGAAGGAGCAATCAGCCCCAGCATTTT.

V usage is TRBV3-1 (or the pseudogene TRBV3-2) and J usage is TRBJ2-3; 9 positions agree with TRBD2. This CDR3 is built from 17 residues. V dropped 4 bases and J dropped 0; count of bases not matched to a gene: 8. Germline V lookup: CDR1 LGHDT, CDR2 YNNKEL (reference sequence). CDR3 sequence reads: CASSRRVLAGSTDTQYF. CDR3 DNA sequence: TGTGCCAGCAGCCGAAGAGTCCTAGCGGGGAGCACAGATACGCAGTATTTT.

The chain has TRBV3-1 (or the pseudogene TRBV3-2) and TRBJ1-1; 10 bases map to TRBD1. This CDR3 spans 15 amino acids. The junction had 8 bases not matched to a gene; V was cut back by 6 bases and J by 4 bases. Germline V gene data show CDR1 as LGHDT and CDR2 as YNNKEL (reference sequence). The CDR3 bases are TGTGCCAGCAGGTCCGACAGGGGGCGAGGCACTGAAGCTTTCTTT. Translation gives CASRSDRGRGTEAFF.

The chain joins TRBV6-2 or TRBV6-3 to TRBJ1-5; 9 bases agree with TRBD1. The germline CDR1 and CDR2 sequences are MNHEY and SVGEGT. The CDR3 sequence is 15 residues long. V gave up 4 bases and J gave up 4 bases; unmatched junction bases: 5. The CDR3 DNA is TGTGCCAGCAGTTCCGGGACAGGGCGAAATCAGCCCCAGCATTTT. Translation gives CASSSGTGRNQPQHF.

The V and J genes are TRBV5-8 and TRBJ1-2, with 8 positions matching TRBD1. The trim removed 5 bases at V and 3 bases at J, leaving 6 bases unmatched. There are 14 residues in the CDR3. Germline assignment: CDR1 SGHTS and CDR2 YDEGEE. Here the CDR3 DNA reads TGTGCCAGCAGTATCCCGGGACAGGACTATGGCTACACCTTC. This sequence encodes CASSIPGQDYGYTF.

The CDR3 DNA is TGTGCCATCAGTGACAGGGGAGTTACTGGCTACACCTTC. Encoded protein: CAISDRGVTGYTF. The chain uses TRBV10-3 and TRBJ1-2; D is perhaps TRBD1 (6 bases). The CDR3 is 13 amino acids. Trimming shortened V by 3 bases and J by 7 bases, and 12 bases separated the two germline ends. Germline CDR1 reads ENHRY; CDR2 reads SYGVKD.

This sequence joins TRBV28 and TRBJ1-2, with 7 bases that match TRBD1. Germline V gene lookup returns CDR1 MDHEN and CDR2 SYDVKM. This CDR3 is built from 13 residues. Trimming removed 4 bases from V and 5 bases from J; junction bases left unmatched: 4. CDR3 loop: CASSWGQTYGYTF. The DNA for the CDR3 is TGTGCCAGCAGTTGGGGACAGACATATGGCTACACCTTC.

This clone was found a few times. The chain's CDR3 is CASSISRDVDGYTF. The CDR3 DNA reads as TGTGCCAGTAGTATCTCCAGGGATGTTGATGGCTACACCTTC. The chain carries TRBV19 and TRBJ1-2; tentative D call: TRBD1 (5 bases). The CDR3 totals 14 residues. Deletions cut 3 bases from V and 6 bases from J, with 14 bases between. Looked up from germline, CDR1 is LNHDA and CDR2 is SQIVND (reference sequence). Together with reference TRBV19 and TRBJ1-2, the CDR3 gives the full variable domain: DGGITQSPKYLFRKEGQNVTLSCEQNLNHDAMYWYRQDPGQGLRLIYYSQIVNDFQKGDIAEGYSVSREKKESFPLTVTSAQKNPTAFYLCASSISRDVDGYTFGSGTRLTVV.

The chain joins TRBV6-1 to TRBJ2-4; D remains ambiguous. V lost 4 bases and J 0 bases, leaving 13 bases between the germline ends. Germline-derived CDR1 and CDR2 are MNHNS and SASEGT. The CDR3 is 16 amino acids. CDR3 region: CASSATPNRAKNIQYF. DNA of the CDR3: TGTGCCAGCAGTGCAACTCCGAATAGAGCCAAAAACATTCAGTACTTC.

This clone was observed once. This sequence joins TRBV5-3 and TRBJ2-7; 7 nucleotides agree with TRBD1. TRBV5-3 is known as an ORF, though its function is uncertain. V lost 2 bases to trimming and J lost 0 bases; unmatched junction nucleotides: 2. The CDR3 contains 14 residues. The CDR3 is CARSFWDSSYEQYF. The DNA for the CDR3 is TGTGCCAGAAGCTTCTGGGACAGCTCCTACGAGCAGTACTTC.

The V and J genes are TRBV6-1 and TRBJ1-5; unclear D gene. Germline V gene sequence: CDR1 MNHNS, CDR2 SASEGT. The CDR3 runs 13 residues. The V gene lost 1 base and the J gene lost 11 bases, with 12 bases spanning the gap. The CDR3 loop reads CASSEETGSSQHF. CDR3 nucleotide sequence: TGTGCCAGCAGTGAAGAGACTGGGTCTTCCCAGCATTTT.

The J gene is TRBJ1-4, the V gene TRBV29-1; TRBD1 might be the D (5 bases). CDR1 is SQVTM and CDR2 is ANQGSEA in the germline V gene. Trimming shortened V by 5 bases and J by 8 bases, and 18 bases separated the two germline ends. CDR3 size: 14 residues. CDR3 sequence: CSVIKGGRGEKLFF. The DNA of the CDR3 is TGCAGCGTTATTAAAGGAGGACGGGGGGAAAAACTGTTTTTT. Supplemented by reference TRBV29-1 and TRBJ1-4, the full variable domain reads SAVISQKPSRDICQRGTSLTIQCQVDSQVTMMFWYRQQPGQSLTLIATANQGSEATYESGFVIDKFPISRPNLTFSTLTVSNMSPEDSSIYLCSVIKGGRGEKLFFGSGTQLSVL.

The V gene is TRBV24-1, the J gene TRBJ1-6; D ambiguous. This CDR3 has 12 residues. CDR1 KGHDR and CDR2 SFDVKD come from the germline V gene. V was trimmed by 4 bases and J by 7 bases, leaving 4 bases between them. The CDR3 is CATSDRNSPLHF. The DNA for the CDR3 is TGTGCCACCAGTGACAGAAATTCACCCCTCCACTTT.

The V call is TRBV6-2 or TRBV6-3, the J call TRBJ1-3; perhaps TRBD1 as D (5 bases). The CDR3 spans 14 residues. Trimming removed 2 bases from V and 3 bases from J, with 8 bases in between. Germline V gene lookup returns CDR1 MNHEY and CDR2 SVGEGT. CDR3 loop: CASSYGASGNTIYF. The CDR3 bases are TGTGCCAGCAGTTACGGGGCCAGTGGAAACACCATATATTTT.

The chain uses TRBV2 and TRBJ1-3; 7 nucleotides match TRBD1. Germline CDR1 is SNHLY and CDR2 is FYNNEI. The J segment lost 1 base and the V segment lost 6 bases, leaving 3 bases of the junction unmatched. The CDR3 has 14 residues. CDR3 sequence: CASRGTVSGNTIYF. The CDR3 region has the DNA TGTGCCAGCAGAGGGACAGTTTCTGGAAACACCATATATTTT.

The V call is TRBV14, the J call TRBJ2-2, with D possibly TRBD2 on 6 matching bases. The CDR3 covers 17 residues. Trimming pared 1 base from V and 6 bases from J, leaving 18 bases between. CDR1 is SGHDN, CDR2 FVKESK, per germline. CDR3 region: CASSQVDFWRAPGELFF. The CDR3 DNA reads TGTGCCAGCAGCCAAGTTGATTTTTGGAGGGCCCCCGGGGAGCTGTTTTTT.

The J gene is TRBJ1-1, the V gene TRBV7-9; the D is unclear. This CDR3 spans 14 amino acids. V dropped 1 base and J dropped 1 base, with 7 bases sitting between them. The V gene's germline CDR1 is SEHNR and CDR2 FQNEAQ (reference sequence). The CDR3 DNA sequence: TGTGCCAGCAGCTTAGGAGGATCGAACACTGAAGCTTTCTTT. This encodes CASSLGGSNTEAFF.

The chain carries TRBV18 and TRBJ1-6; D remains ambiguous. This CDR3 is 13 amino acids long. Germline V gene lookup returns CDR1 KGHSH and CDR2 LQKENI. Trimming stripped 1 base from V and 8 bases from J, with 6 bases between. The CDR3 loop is CASSPLSDSPLHF. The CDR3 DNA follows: TGTGCCAGCTCACCACTATCTGATTCACCCCTCCACTTT.

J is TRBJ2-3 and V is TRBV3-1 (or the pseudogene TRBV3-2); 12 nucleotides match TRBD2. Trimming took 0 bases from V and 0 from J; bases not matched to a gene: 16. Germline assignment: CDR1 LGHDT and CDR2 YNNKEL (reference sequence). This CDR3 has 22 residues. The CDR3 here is CASSQESRGVGTSGGSTDTQYF. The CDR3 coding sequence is TGTGCCAGCAGCCAAGAATCGAGAGGAGTCGGAACTAGCGGGGGGAGCACAGATACGCAGTATTTT.

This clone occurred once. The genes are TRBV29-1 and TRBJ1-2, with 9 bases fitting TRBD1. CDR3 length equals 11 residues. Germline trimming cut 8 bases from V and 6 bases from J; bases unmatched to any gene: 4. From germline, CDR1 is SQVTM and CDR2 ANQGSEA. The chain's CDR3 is CSYGTGNGYTF. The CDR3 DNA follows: TGCAGCTACGGGACAGGGAATGGCTACACCTTC. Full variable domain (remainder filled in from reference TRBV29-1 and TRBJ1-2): SAVISQKPSRDICQRGTSLTIQCQVDSQVTMMFWYRQQPGQSLTLIATANQGSEATYESGFVIDKFPISRPNLTFSTLTVSNMSPEDSSIYLCSYGTGNGYTFGSGTRLTVV.